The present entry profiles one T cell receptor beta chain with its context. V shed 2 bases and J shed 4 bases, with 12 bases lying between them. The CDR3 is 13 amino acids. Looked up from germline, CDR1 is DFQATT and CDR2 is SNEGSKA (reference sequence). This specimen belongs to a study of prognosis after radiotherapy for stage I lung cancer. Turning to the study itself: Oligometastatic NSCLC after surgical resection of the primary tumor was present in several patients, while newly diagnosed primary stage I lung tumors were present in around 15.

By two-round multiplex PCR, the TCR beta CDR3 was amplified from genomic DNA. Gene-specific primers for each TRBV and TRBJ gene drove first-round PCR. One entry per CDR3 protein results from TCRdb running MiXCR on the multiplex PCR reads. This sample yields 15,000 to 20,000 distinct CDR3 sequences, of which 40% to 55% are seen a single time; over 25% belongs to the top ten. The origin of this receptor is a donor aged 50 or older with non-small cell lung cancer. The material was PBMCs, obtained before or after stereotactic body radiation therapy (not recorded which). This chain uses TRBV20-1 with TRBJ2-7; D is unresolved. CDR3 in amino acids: CSARMPESYEQYF. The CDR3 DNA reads TGCAGTGCTAGAATGCCCGAGAGTTACGAGCAGTACTTC.